These 27 T cell receptor beta chains came from one sample sequenced in a study of metastatic and nonmetastatic thyroid tumors. Until they underwent thyroid surgery, no patient had received any treatment. Via MiXCR, TCRdb re-called the PCR reads. The sample includes around 45,000 clones, less than 3.5% of them seen just once. The sample comprised blood. All receptors derive from a female donor with papillary thyroid cancer or a benign thyroid nodule (not recorded which). Some clones in this sample may be carry-over from other donors' samples.

This clone was detected many times. This chain connects TRBV5-1 to TRBJ1-1; D remains unclear. The V end lost 0 bases, the J end lost 1 base, and 7 bases lay between the germline ends. Looked up from germline, CDR1 is SGHRS and CDR2 is YFSETQ. This CDR3 comprises 14 residues. The CDR3 here is CASSLEARNTEAFF. The DNA of the CDR3 is TGCGCCAGCAGCTTGGAGGCGAGGAACACTGAAGCTTTCTTT.

This clone occurred many times. The chain joins TRBV5-6 to TRBJ1-2; D may be TRBD1 (5 bases). Trimming pared 6 bases from V and 0 bases from J, leaving 18 bases between. CDR3 length: 16 residues. CDR1 SGHDT and CDR2 YYEEEE come from the germline V gene. CDR3 loop: CASTLRTGLSNYGYTF. The CDR3 DNA reads TGTGCCAGCACCCTAAGAACAGGCTTGTCTAACTATGGCTACACCTTC.

There are a few counts of this clone. V usage is TRBV20-1 and J usage is TRBJ2-5, with TRBD1 as a possible D gene (5 bases). The CDR3 is 12 residues long. Germline lookup yields CDR1 DFQATT and CDR2 SNEGSKA (reference sequence). V lost 6 bases and J lost 1, with 9 bases in between. Here the CDR3 reads CSAWTLQETQYF. The CDR3 DNA sequence: TGCAGTGCGTGGACACTCCAAGAGACCCAGTACTTC.

This clone was seen a few times. V usage is TRBV20-1 and J usage is TRBJ1-6; D is unresolved. The CDR3 has 15 amino acids. Germline V CDR1 and CDR2: DFQATT, SNEGSKA (reference sequence). The V end lost 2 bases, the J end lost 8 bases, and 16 bases lay between the germline ends. CDR3 loop: CSARYIGQIHSPLHF. In DNA form, the CDR3 reads TGCAGTGCTAGATATATCGGCCAGATACATTCACCCCTCCACTTT.

This clone was seen only a few times. This chain links TRBV10-1 with TRBJ1-1; D not certain. Germline V gene sequence: CDR1 WNHNN, CDR2 SYGVQD (reference sequence). V shed 5 bases and J shed 5 bases, with 12 bases lying between them. The CDR3 is 13 amino acids. The CDR3 spells CASSPTLQTEAFF. The CDR3 region has the DNA TGCGCCAGCAGTCCAACCCTTCAGACTGAAGCTTTCTTT.

This clone has at least ten counts. The chain links TRBV3-1 to TRBJ2-2, with D perhaps TRBD2 (5 bases). Per the germline V gene, CDR1 is LGHDT and CDR2 is YNNKEL (reference sequence). CDR3 size: 13 residues. Trimming left V 4 bases short and J 3 bases short, with 6 bases between. CDR3 residues: CASSLDYTGELFF. CDR3 in DNA: TGTGCCAGCAGCCTGGACTACACCGGGGAGCTGTTTTTT. The full variable domain, completed using reference TRBV3-1 and TRBJ2-2, is DTAVSQTPKYLVTQMGNDKSIKCEQNLGHDTMYWYKQDSKKFLKIMFSYNNKELIINETVPNRFSPKSPDKAHLNLHINSLELGDSAVYFCASSLDYTGELFFGEGSRLTVL.

This clone came up many times. The rearrangement links TRBV29-1 to TRBJ2-1; unclear D gene. With 5 bases removed from V and 8 bases from J, the gap between germline ends came to 10 bases. The CDR3 consists of 11 residues. Germline CDR1 SQVTM, CDR2 ANQGSEA. CDR3 loop: CSVSVWDEQFF. The CDR3 bases are TGCAGCGTTAGCGTCTGGGATGAGCAGTTCTTC.

This clone was counted ten times or more. The chain couples TRBV5-6 to TRBJ2-7; weak D call: TRBD2 (7 bases). Germline V CDR1 and CDR2: SGHDT, YYEEEE. The germline V and J ends were trimmed by 2 bases and 1 base, with 19 bases remaining between them. The CDR3 extends over 17 amino acids. The CDR3 sequence is CASSFETGGGGSYEQYF. In nucleotides, the CDR3 is TGTGCCAGCAGCTTTGAGACAGGAGGGGGAGGGTCCTACGAGCAGTACTTC. The full variable domain, with the rest looked up from reference TRBV5-6 and TRBJ2-7, is DAGVTQSPTHLIKTRGQQVTLRCSPKSGHDTVSWYQQALGQGPQFIFQYYEEEERQRGNFPDRFSGHQFPNYSSELNVNALLLGDSALYLCASSFETGGGGSYEQYFGPGTRLTVT.

Many counts were recorded for this clone. The V call is TRBV7-2, the J call TRBJ2-5, with no clear D. CDR3 length: 15 amino acids. Germline loops: CDR1 SGHTA, CDR2 FQGNSA. The V and J ends lost 6 bases and 5 bases respectively, with 19 bases between them. The CDR3 region is CASSRTVTTRETQYF. The CDR3 DNA is TGTGCCAGCAGTAGAACGGTTACTACAAGGGAGACCCAGTACTTC. Looking up the rest from reference TRBV7-2 and TRBJ2-5 gives the full variable domain: GAGVSQSPSNKVTEKGKDVELRCDPISGHTALYWYRQSLGQGLEFLIYFQGNSAPDKSGLPSDRFSAERTGGSVSTLTIQRTQQEDSAVYLCASSRTVTTRETQYFGPGTRLLVL.

This clone was seen a handful of times. The chain carries TRBV6-1 and TRBJ2-6; D gene unclear. Trimming removed 8 bases at V and 0 bases at J, with 11 bases between. Per the germline V gene, CDR1 is MNHNS and CDR2 is SASEGT. The CDR3 sequence is 15 residues long. CDR3 nucleotides: TGTGCCAGCTCAGCAGTTCCCTCTGGGGCCAACGTCCTGACTTTC. Translation gives CASSAVPSGANVLTF.

The genes are TRBV12-3 or TRBV12-4 and TRBJ1-4; TRBD1 matches at 8 bases. V lost 6 bases to trimming and J lost 6 bases; unmatched junction nucleotides: 12. The length of the CDR3 is 16 residues. CDR3 coding DNA: TGTGCCAGCAGATATGGACAGGGCCAGGTGTATGAAAAACTGTTTTTT. Its protein is CASRYGQGQVYEKLFF.

CDR3: CASSRQGNYGYTF. The CDR3 nucleotides read TGTGCCAGCAGTCGACAGGGGAACTATGGCTACACCTTC. The chain recombines TRBV2 with TRBJ1-2; 8 nucleotides agree with TRBD1. V trimming: 5 bases; J trimming: 2 bases; junction bases outside the gene matches: 1. The CDR3 consists of 13 residues. Germline V lookup: CDR1 SNHLY, CDR2 FYNNEI.

In this sample, this clone turned up many times. This rearrangement joins TRBV11-2 to TRBJ2-7, with D hard to call. The V gene's germline CDR1 is SGHAT and CDR2 FQNNGV. The CDR3 sequence is 13 residues long. Trimming shortened V by 4 bases and J by 5 bases, and 12 bases separated the two germline ends. The CDR3 coding sequence is TGTGCCAGCAGCTACGAAGGTGGGCACGAGCAGTACTTC. This translates into CASSYEGGHEQYF.

V is TRBV10-3 and J is TRBJ1-2; 8 bases map to TRBD1. CDR1 and CDR2 (germline): ENHRY, SYGVKD. The junction had 14 bases not matched to a gene; V was cut back by 11 bases and J by 6 bases. The length of the CDR3 is 14 residues. DNA for the CDR3: TGTGCCGGCGGACCAGGGGGCGTAGAAGATGGCTACACCTTC. Translated, it gives CAGGPGGVEDGYTF.

In this sample, this clone turned up many times. This chain's CDR3 is CASGLRGGGSTDTQYF. The CDR3 DNA sequence: TGTGCTAGTGGTTTGAGGGGGGGAGGGTCCACAGATACGCAGTATTTT. This chain connects TRBV12-5 to TRBJ2-3; weak D call: TRBD2 (7 bases). This CDR3 has 16 residues. V gave up 2 bases and J gave up 2 bases, with 14 bases separating them. Germline V lookup: CDR1 LGHNT, CDR2 FRNRAP.

This clone was counted between two and nine times. The rearrangement uses TRBV19 and TRBJ2-3, with TRBD1 identical over 11 bases. Germline V gene sequence: CDR1 LNHDA, CDR2 SQIVND (reference sequence). The ends lost 5 bases at V and 10 bases at J; junction bases unmatched: 2. The CDR3 length is 12 residues. CDR3 loop: CASSLGQGAQYF. The CDR3 DNA is TGTGCCAGTAGTTTGGGACAGGGGGCGCAGTATTTT.

This clone was seen at least ten times. CDR3: CSAHRGGPTGYGYTF. The CDR3 DNA reads as TGCAGTGCCCACCGAGGGGGCCCCACGGGCTATGGCTACACCTTC. The chain is built from TRBV20-1 and TRBJ1-2, with 7 nucleotides matching TRBD1. The germline CDR1 and CDR2 sequences are DFQATT and SNEGSKA (reference sequence). CDR3 size: 15 residues. V trimming: 6 bases; J trimming: 4 bases; junction bases outside the gene matches: 14.

This clone was observed a few times. The genes are TRBV6-1 and TRBJ2-5, with a tentative D call TRBD1 (6 bases). The germline V and J ends were trimmed by 6 bases and 3 bases, with 14 bases remaining between them. This CDR3 has 14 residues. Germline lookup yields CDR1 MNHNS and CDR2 SASEGT. CDR3: CASRRGPGEETQYF. For the CDR3, the DNA is TGTGCCAGCAGAAGAGGGCCAGGGGAAGAGACCCAGTACTTC.

A few counts support this clone. The genes are TRBV6-1 and TRBJ2-1; the D gene could be TRBD1 or TRBD2 (6 bases each). This CDR3 has 19 amino acids. Trimming removed 1 base at V and 4 bases at J, with 23 bases between. From germline, CDR1 is MNHNS and CDR2 SASEGT. As DNA, the CDR3 is TGTGCCAGCAGTGAAGATTGGTCCCCATCCGGGGGCCTTTACAATGAGCAGTTCTTC. This encodes CASSEDWSPSGGLYNEQFF.

Ten or more counts support this clone. The chain uses TRBV6-1 and TRBJ2-1; tentative D call: TRBD2 (5 bases). V was pared by 5 bases and J by 1 base, with 9 bases between. The CDR3 runs 14 residues. Per germline, CDR1 MNHNS and CDR2 SASEGT. CDR3 nucleotides: TGTGCCAGCAGTTCTAGCTTTTCCTACAATGAGCAGTTCTTC. Translated: CASSSSFSYNEQFF.

This clone was found a few times. The genes are TRBV15 and TRBJ2-5; TRBD2 agrees at 13 bases. V lost 1 base, J lost 2 bases, and 4 bases stayed unmatched. CDR3 length: 17 amino acids. CDR1 and CDR2 from the germline V gene are LNHNV and YYDKDF (reference sequence). DNA of the CDR3: TGTGCCACCAGCAGAGGACTAGCGGGAGGCACTCAAGAGACCCAGTACTTC. Translating gives CATSRGLAGGTQETQYF. Filled out from reference TRBV15 and TRBJ2-5, the complete variable domain reads DAMVIQNPRYQVTQFGKPVTLSCSQTLNHNVMYWYQQKSSQAPKLLFHYYDKDFNNEADTPDNFQSRRPNTSFCFLDIRSPGLGDTAMYLCATSRGLAGGTQETQYFGPGTRLLVL.

This clone appeared many times. The V and J genes are TRBV20-1 and TRBJ2-1; D remains unclear. Deletions cut 4 bases from V and 5 bases from J, with 18 bases between. The CDR3 loop spans 15 amino acids. Germline V CDR1 and CDR2: DFQATT, SNEGSKA (reference sequence). This CDR3 is CSATKSNLADNEQFF. The CDR3 DNA is TGCAGTGCTACCAAATCTAACTTGGCGGACAATGAGCAGTTCTTC.

This clone was observed at least ten times. This chain uses TRBV24-1 with TRBJ2-2; 7 positions agree with TRBD2. Germline loops: CDR1 KGHDR, CDR2 SFDVKD. The CDR3 extends over 15 amino acids. After removal of 3 bases from V and 6 bases from J, the junction contained 6 bases not matched to a gene. The CDR3 DNA sequence: TGTGCCACCAGTGATGGACTAGTGGATGCCGGGGAGCTGTTTTTT. This sequence encodes CATSDGLVDAGELFF.

This clone was seen only a few times. The J gene is TRBJ2-5, the V gene TRBV7-2; 9 bases fit TRBD1. The CDR3 has 15 amino acids. The V gene's germline CDR1 is SGHTA and CDR2 FQGNSA. With 6 bases clipped from V and 4 bases from J, the junction kept 9 bases outside the gene matches. CDR3 nucleotides: TGTGCCAGCAGATTCTACACAGGGGGCTCAGAGACCCAGTACTTC. Translated, it gives CASRFYTGGSETQYF.

The chain combines TRBV6-2 or TRBV6-3 with TRBJ2-7; TRBD2 matches 8 bases. Germline lookup yields CDR1 MNHEY and CDR2 SVGEGT. The CDR3 covers 15 residues. V lost 2 bases to trimming and J lost 3 bases; unmatched junction nucleotides: 6. CDR3 amino acids: CASSYEGTRGYEQYF. The CDR3 region has the DNA TGTGCCAGCAGTTACGAGGGGACTAGGGGCTACGAGCAGTACTTC.

This rearrangement joins TRBV20-1 to TRBJ2-1; the match to TRBD2 covers 12 bases. The CDR3 runs to 15 residues. Looked up from germline, CDR1 is DFQATT and CDR2 is SNEGSKA (reference sequence). J lost 0 bases, V lost 5 bases, and 2 bases had no gene match. CDR3 in amino acids: CSAGGLAGSYNEQFF. The CDR3 nucleotides are TGCAGTGCTGGGGGACTAGCGGGCTCCTACAATGAGCAGTTCTTC.

This clone was seen at least ten times. The chain has TRBV6-5 and TRBJ2-1; the match to TRBD2 covers 10 bases. The V segment lost 2 bases and the J segment 0 bases; nucleotides outside the gene matches: 13. The CDR3 extends over 20 amino acids. Germline-derived CDR1 and CDR2 are MNHEY and SVGAGI. The CDR3 DNA is TGTGCCAGCAGTTACAAAGCGGGTCTAGCGGGAGCTTCCTCCTACAATGAGCAGTTCTTC. This encodes CASSYKAGLAGASSYNEQFF.